Listed here are 13 T cell receptor beta chains from one sample, sequenced in a study of T-cell reconstitution after alpha-beta-depleted transplantation in children (dated by TCRdb to 2016 to 2018). Library preparation was by PCR. Sequenced using an Illumina HiSeq 2500. TCR library preparation used molecular barcoding, with unique molecular identifiers applied to normalize quantification of the TCRbeta repertoire. TCRdb trimmed the raw reads at Q25, called clones with MiXCR and kept productive beta chains. Rows matching on CDR3 protein sequence are summarized as one entry with the most common DNA and genes. A total of about 900,000 distinct CDR3 sequences appear in this sample, about 29% of them only once. Over 25% of the sample comes from the top ten. What the treatment or condition label conveys for this sample: allogeneic hematopoietic cell transplantation with graft depleted of TCRalphabeta T cells and CD19 B cells.

Sequenced material: PBMCs, mostly from graft donor cells, taken 360 days after TCRalphabeta/CD19-depleted stem cell transplant. All receptors derive from a boy in the first two years of life who had a stem cell transplant for SCID, so the T cells may come from the graft donor.

The gene calls are TRBV3-1 and TRBJ2-5; 8 bases line up with TRBD1. Germline V gives CDR1 LGHDT, CDR2 YNNKEL (reference sequence). The CDR3 has 15 amino acids. Losses at the gene ends were 5 bases for V and 3 bases for J; bases not matched to a gene: 8. CDR3 residues: CASSYRTGNEETQYF. The DNA of the CDR3 is TGTGCCAGCAGCTACAGGACAGGGAATGAAGAGACCCAGTACTTC.

This rearrangement joins TRBV11-2 to TRBJ2-7; 7 bases fit TRBD2. V lost 6 bases to trimming and J lost 2 bases; unmatched junction nucleotides: 10. Germline-derived CDR1 and CDR2 are SGHAT and FQNNGV. CDR3 length equals 15 residues. CDR3 protein: CASRTDASGTYEQYF. In DNA, the CDR3 is TGTGCCAGCAGAACCGACGCCAGCGGGACCTACGAGCAGTACTTC.

V usage is TRBV7-6 and J usage is TRBJ2-5; 15 bases line up with TRBD2. V shed 4 bases, J shed 6 bases, and the junction held 9 bases outside the gene matches. Germline CDR1 is SGHVS and CDR2 is FNYEAQ. CDR3 size: 17 residues. The CDR3 region has the DNA TGTGCCAGCAGCTCAGGACTAGCGGGGGGGTTCTGGAAGACCCAGTACTTC. It encodes CASSSGLAGGFWKTQYF.

The J gene is TRBJ2-3, the V gene TRBV20-1; TRBD1 matches 7 bases. The germline gives CDR1 DFQATT, CDR2 SNEGSKA (reference sequence). With V trimmed by 6 bases and J by 4 bases, 10 bases remained unmatched. The CDR3 is 14 residues long. The CDR3 DNA is TGCAGTGCACCCGGACAGGTTAACGCAGATACGCAGTATTTT. Its translation is CSAPGQVNADTQYF.

The chain links TRBV11-1 to TRBJ2-5, with D hard to call. Germline CDR1 and CDR2: SGHAT and FQDESV (reference sequence). V gave up 5 bases and J gave up 0 bases, with 22 bases separating them. CDR3 size: 18 residues. The CDR3 region has the DNA TGTGCCAGCAGCCTAAGTCGGGCCCTATCCCCCCACCAAGAGACCCAGTACTTC. As protein: CASSLSRALSPHQETQYF.

DNA of the CDR3: TGTGCCAGCAGTCGTATTACGACATCGGGACAGCGCTACGAGCAGTACTTC. It translates to CASSRITTSGQRYEQYF. This chain connects TRBV28 to TRBJ2-7; 7 nucleotides agree with TRBD1. The germline V gene encodes CDR1 MDHEN and CDR2 SYDVKM. V was pared by 5 bases and J by 3 bases, with 16 bases of the junction left unmatched. The CDR3 length is 17 residues.

This clonotype has only a few counts. The chain's CDR3 is CASSYSTGWFYNEQFF. The CDR3 region has the DNA TGTGCCAGCAGTTACTCGACAGGGTGGTTCTACAATGAGCAGTTCTTC. The chain joins TRBV6-5 to TRBJ2-1, with TRBD1 matching 7 bases. The CDR3 has 16 residues. V lost 0 bases to trimming and J lost 3 bases; unmatched junction nucleotides: 5. Germline CDR1 and CDR2: MNHEY and SVGAGI.

The rearrangement links TRBV20-1 to TRBJ1-2; D perhaps matches TRBD1 (6 bases). With 6 bases removed from V and 0 bases from J, the gap between germline ends came to 14 bases. This CDR3 has 14 amino acids. CDR1 is DFQATT, CDR2 SNEGSKA, per germline (reference sequence). CDR3 sequence: CSAQGSFPNYGYTF. The CDR3, as DNA: TGCAGTGCCCAGGGGTCTTTTCCTAACTATGGCTACACCTTC.

The chain is built from TRBV6-1 and TRBJ2-2; 7 nucleotides agree with TRBD2. With V trimmed by 7 bases and J by 5 bases, 10 bases remained unmatched. The germline CDR1 and CDR2 sequences are MNHNS and SASEGT. The CDR3 is made up of 15 amino acids. In nucleotides, the CDR3 is TGTGCCAGCACCCCATCAGGGCGGGGGACCGGGGAGCTGTTTTTT. Its protein is CASTPSGRGTGELFF.

CDR3 nucleotides: TGTGCCAGCAGCGTAGCAACGGGGGCTTACAATGAGCAGTTCTTC. The encoded protein is CASSVATGAYNEQFF. This chain uses TRBV9 with TRBJ2-1; the D gene could be TRBD1 or TRBD2 (6 bases each). Trimming removed 0 bases from V and 4 bases from J, with 11 bases in between. From germline, CDR1 is SGDLS and CDR2 YYNGEE. This CDR3 is built from 15 residues.

The chain has TRBV4-3 and TRBJ2-1, with TRBD1 identical over 7 bases. The V and J ends lost 0 bases and 10 bases, in that order; junction bases with no gene match: 12. Germline V gene data show CDR1 as LGHNA and CDR2 as YSLEER. This CDR3 spans 16 amino acids. The CDR3: CASSQEQTGNVGEQFF. The CDR3 DNA reads TGCGCCAGCAGCCAAGAACAGACAGGGAATGTGGGGGAGCAGTTCTTC.

The chain uses TRBV29-1 and TRBJ2-1, with TRBD1 matching over 9 bases. CDR3 length equals 13 residues. With 7 bases clipped from V and 4 bases from J, the junction kept 5 bases outside the gene matches. CDR1 is SQVTM and CDR2 is ANQGSEA in the germline V gene. The CDR3 loop is CSAGTGPYNEQFF. The CDR3 DNA reads TGCAGCGCCGGGACAGGGCCATACAATGAGCAGTTCTTC.

The genes are TRBV5-1 and TRBJ2-1; 12 bases match TRBD2. The V segment lost 2 bases and the J segment 7 bases; nucleotides outside the gene matches: 4. The CDR3 runs 15 residues. Germline V gene sequence: CDR1 SGHRS, CDR2 YFSETQ. CDR3 loop: CASSFLAGGQNEQFF. CDR3 DNA: TGCGCCAGCAGCTTCCTAGCGGGGGGGCAGAATGAGCAGTTCTTC.